These 14 T cell receptor beta chains were sequenced from one sample in a study of cytomegalovirus exposure and HLA in healthy donors. A multiplex PCR was run with 60 Vbeta primers and 13 Jbeta primers. The method was immunoSEQ multiplex PCR; TCRdb's version includes in-frame clones alone and lacks a portion of them. There are roughly 60,000 clones in the sample, with 2.1% held by the top ten. The sequenced sample was PBMCs. The receptors derive from a woman aged 18-29 years in good health and CMV-seronegative.

The chain combines TRBV6-6 with TRBJ1-5, with 7 bases identical to TRBD1. Germline CDR1 is MNHNY and CDR2 is SVGAGI (reference sequence). J gave up 4 bases and V 2 bases, and 8 bases lay outside the gene matches. CDR3 size: 16 residues. CDR3 loop: CASSYGNRGGNQPQHF. CDR3 bases: TGTGCCAGCAGTTACGGAAACAGGGGAGGAAATCAGCCCCAGCATTTT.

The CDR3 DNA follows: TGTGCCATCAGTCTGATTGGGACAGGCAATGAGCAGTTCTTC. Amino acid sequence: CAISLIGTGNEQFF. The gene calls are TRBV10-3 and TRBJ2-1; TRBD1 aligns across 8 bases. The CDR3 is made up of 14 amino acids. V was pared by 5 bases and J by 6 bases, with 6 bases of the junction left unmatched. Germline CDR1 ENHRY, CDR2 SYGVKD.

The chain combines TRBV9 with TRBJ2-1; 7 bases are a match to TRBD2. V shed 0 bases, J shed 2 bases, and the junction held 5 bases outside the gene matches. The germline gives CDR1 SGDLS, CDR2 YYNGEE. This CDR3 has 16 amino acids. CDR3 sequence (DNA): TGTGCCAGCAGCGTAGGGGGGGGGAGTCCCTACAATGAGCAGTTCTTC. This gives the protein CASSVGGGSPYNEQFF.

CDR3 bases: TGTGCCAGCGGGATCGGGGGGGAAGGGCAGTATTTT. The encoded protein is CASGIGGEGQYF. This chain links TRBV27 with TRBJ2-3; 8 nucleotides line up with TRBD2. CDR3 length: 12 amino acids. The J segment lost 11 bases and the V segment lost 8 bases, leaving 9 bases of the junction unmatched. In germline, CDR1 is MNHEY, CDR2 SMNVEV (reference sequence).

Details on this clone: Within the sample, other DNA sequences also encode this same CDR3. V usage is TRBV30 and J usage is TRBJ1-6; TRBD1 agrees at 7 bases. The CDR3 runs 14 residues. V lost 0 bases, J lost 11 bases, and 7 bases stayed unmatched. The germline CDR1 and CDR2 sequences are GTSNPN and SVGIG (reference sequence). This CDR3 reads CAWSVSGRGTPLHF. CDR3 in DNA: TGTGCCTGGAGTGTATCGGGCAGGGGGACACCCCTCCACTTT.

The gene calls are TRBV7-9 and TRBJ2-7, with 9 bases that match TRBD1. The CDR3 extends over 17 amino acids. Germline V gene lookup returns CDR1 SEHNR and CDR2 FQNEAQ (reference sequence). V lost 2 bases to trimming and J lost 2 bases; unmatched junction nucleotides: 10. The CDR3 bases are TGTGCCAGCAGCTTAATTAAACCGGGACAGGGACCCTACGAGCAGTACTTC. Translating it yields CASSLIKPGQGPYEQYF.

The CDR3 reads CASSLLTSGGSYNEQFF. CDR3 nucleotides: TGTGCCAGCAGTTTATTGACTAGCGGGGGGTCCTACAATGAGCAGTTCTTC. V is TRBV27 and J is TRBJ2-1, with 13 nucleotides matching TRBD2. V trimming: 1 base; J trimming: 1 base; junction bases outside the gene matches: 1. CDR3 length: 17 amino acids. Germline assignment: CDR1 MNHEY and CDR2 SMNVEV (reference sequence).

The chain has TRBV7-2 and TRBJ1-1, with 10 bases matching TRBD1. The trim removed 5 bases at V and 0 bases at J, leaving 9 bases unmatched. The CDR3 extends over 17 amino acids. Germline CDR1 and CDR2: SGHTA and FQGNSA. The CDR3 loop reads CASSETDRGAVNTEAFF. CDR3 DNA sequence: TGTGCCAGCAGCGAGACGGACAGGGGGGCCGTGAACACTGAAGCTTTCTTT.

The V call is TRBV5-4, the J call TRBJ2-1, with 8 bases aligning to TRBD2. With 4 bases clipped from V and 3 bases from J, the junction kept 9 bases outside the gene matches. Per germline, CDR1 SGHNT and CDR2 YYREEE (reference sequence). This CDR3 has 16 residues. CDR3 in DNA: TGTGCCAGCAGCCCCACGGGAGGGGGAGTCTACAATGAGCAGTTCTTC. Its protein is CASSPTGGGVYNEQFF.

V and J are TRBV4-2 and TRBJ2-5; the match to TRBD1 covers 10 bases. Trimming at V came to 4 bases and at J to 2 bases, leaving 1 base not matched to a gene. Germline CDR1 reads LGHNA; CDR2 reads YNFKEQ. The CDR3 is 14 amino acids. CDR3 bases: TGTGCCAGCAGCCGGGGACAGGGGCAAGAGACCCAGTACTTC. Translating gives CASSRGQGQETQYF.

V usage is TRBV19 and J usage is TRBJ1-2; the match to TRBD1 covers 9 bases. The V gene's germline CDR1 is LNHDA and CDR2 SQIVND (reference sequence). CDR3 length: 14 residues. V lost 4 bases and J lost 7; bases outside the gene matches: 7. This CDR3 reads CASSTRDRVRGYTF. The DNA of the CDR3 is TGTGCCAGTAGTACCCGGGACAGGGTTCGTGGCTACACCTTC. Filled out from reference TRBV19 and TRBJ1-2, the complete variable domain reads DGGITQSPKYLFRKEGQNVTLSCEQNLNHDAMYWYRQDPGQGLRLIYYSQIVNDFQKGDIAEGYSVSREKKESFPLTVTSAQKNPTAFYLCASSTRDRVRGYTFGSGTRLTVV.

The V and J genes are TRBV5-4 and TRBJ2-7, with a weak D call TRBD1 (6 bases). Germline V gene lookup returns CDR1 SGHNT and CDR2 YYREEE (reference sequence). This CDR3 has 15 residues. V dropped 1 base and J dropped 2 bases, with 13 bases sitting between them. In nucleotides, the CDR3 is TGTGCCAGCAGCTTGTGGGGGCTGACACCCTACGAGCAGTACTTC. Translating it yields CASSLWGLTPYEQYF.

The rearrangement joins TRBV5-1 to TRBJ1-5; D possibly corresponds to TRBD1 (5 bases). V was shortened by 2 bases and J by 4 bases, with 13 bases between the two germline ends. This CDR3 has 15 amino acids. CDR1 is SGHRS and CDR2 is YFSETQ in the germline V gene. The CDR3 spells CASSFGGSPNQPQHF. As DNA, the CDR3 is TGCGCCAGCAGCTTTGGGGGGTCCCCAAATCAGCCCCAGCATTTT.

Concerning this clone: Germline and junction disagree at one end, which may indicate a read error. V usage is TRBV5-5 and J usage is TRBJ1-1; D is unresolved. The germline gives CDR1 SGHKS, CDR2 YYEKEE (reference sequence). The CDR3 is made up of 13 amino acids. CDR3 nucleotides: TGTGTCAGCAGCTTCGGAGTGAACACTGAAGCTTTCTTT. This encodes CVSSFGVNTEAFF.